This T cell receptor beta chain was profiled in a study of Ad26.COV2.S vaccination and SARS-CoV-2 variants. Study in general: Donor was assigned to the Ad26.COV2.S arm of trial COV1001. General study findings and limits: Individuals receiving vaccine had higher spike-specific TCR breadth than placebo recipients did. Estimates derived from TCR breadth and depth analyses may have underestimated total T cell responses. Reported findings describe substantial breadth in spike-specific CD8+ and CD4+ T cell responses following vaccination.

Worth noting for this clone: What it binds is unknown.

Sample treatment: some 20 received Ad26.COV2.S at low or high dose, single or two shots; roughly five received placebo; per-sample allocation not given. Following the first vaccine or placebo injection, samples were taken on day 63. Some clones are missing from TCRdb's copy, which holds only in-frame ones; the method was immunoSEQ multiplex PCR. Of roughly 500,000 clones listed, roughly 89% are singletons. There are 13 residues in the CDR3. Germline V CDR1 and CDR2: SQVTM, ANQGSEA. V was trimmed by 7 bases and J by 5 bases, leaving 17 bases between them. The source of this sequence is a person between 18 and 60 years old who received the Ad26.COV2.S COVID-19 vaccine or a placebo. The chain carries TRBV29-1 and TRBJ2-5; the D is unclear. The sequences come from peripheral blood, collected in a trial of Ad26.COV2.S vaccine versus placebo. The CDR3 nucleotides read TGCAGCGGAGAGGTTTATTCCGTGGAGACCCAGTACTTC. This sequence encodes CSGEVYSVETQYF.